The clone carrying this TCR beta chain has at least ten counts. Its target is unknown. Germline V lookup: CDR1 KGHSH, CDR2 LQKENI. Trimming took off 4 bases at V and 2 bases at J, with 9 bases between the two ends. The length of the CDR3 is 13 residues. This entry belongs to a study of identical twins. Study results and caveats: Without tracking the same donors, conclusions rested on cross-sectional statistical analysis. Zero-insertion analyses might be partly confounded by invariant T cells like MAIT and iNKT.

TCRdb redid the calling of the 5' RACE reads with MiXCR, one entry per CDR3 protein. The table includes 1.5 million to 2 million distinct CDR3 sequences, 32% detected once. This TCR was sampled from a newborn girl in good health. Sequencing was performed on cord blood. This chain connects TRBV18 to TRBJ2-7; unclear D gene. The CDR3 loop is CASSQLPTYEQYF. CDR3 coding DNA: TGTGCCAGCTCACAACTTCCTACCTACGAGCAGTACTTC.